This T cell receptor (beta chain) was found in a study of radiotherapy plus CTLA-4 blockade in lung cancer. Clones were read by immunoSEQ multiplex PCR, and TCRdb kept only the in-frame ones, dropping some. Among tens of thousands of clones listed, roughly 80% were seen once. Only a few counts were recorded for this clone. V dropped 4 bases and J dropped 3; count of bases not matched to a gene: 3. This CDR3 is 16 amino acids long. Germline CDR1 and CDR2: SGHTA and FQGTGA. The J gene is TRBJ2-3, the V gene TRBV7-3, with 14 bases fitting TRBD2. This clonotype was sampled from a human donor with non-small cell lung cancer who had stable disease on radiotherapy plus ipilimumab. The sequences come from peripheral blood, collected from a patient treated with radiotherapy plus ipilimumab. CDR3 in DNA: TGTGCCAGCAGCTACGGGACTAGCGGGGGAACAGATACGCAGTATTTT. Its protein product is CASSYGTSGGTDTQYF.